Detailed here is one TCR beta chain. This sample was included in a study of T cells after yellow fever vaccination. TCRdb recomputed calls from the 5' RACE reads with MiXCR, one row per CDR3 protein. The data contain more than 300,000 distinct CDR3 sequences, around 4.5% of them seen just once; the ten biggest clones take up 15% to 20%. This TCR derives from a man aged 18 to 29 who received the YFV17D yellow fever vaccine. Sequenced material: PBMCs, taken 15 days after the yellow fever booster vaccination.

CDR3 sequence reads: CASSFVVNEQFF. DNA of the CDR3: TGCGCCAGCAGCTTCGTCGTGAATGAGCAGTTCTTC. The chain recombines TRBV5-1 with TRBJ2-1; D is ambiguous. The CDR3 contains 12 residues. The ends were cut back, 2 bases at V and 7 bases at J, with 7 bases in the middle. Germline values: CDR1 SGHRS, CDR2 YFSETQ.